This passage covers 12 T cell receptor beta chains from one sample sequenced in a study of naive and memory T cell subsets. The beta constant-region primer was an equimolar mix of two oligonucleotides covering TRBC1 and TRBC2. Nested alpha and beta constant-region primers with the SP2 primer drove four PCR rounds on ligated cDNA. TCRdb re-derived calls from the UMI-ligation and nested PCR reads in MiXCR, one entry per CDR3 protein. Of 95,000 to 150,000 distinct CDR3 sequences in the sample, 36% were seen once. The sequenced material came from central memory CD4+ T cells from blood. These receptors were taken from a human donor in good health.

The chain links TRBV20-1 to TRBJ1-2; D is unclear. Between the trimmed V and J ends, which lost 0 bases and 7 bases, there was a span of 6 bases. The CDR3 has 11 residues. From germline, CDR1 is DFQATT and CDR2 SNEGSKA (reference sequence). CDR3 in amino acids: CSARDRFGYTF. CDR3 in DNA: TGCAGTGCTAGAGATCGGTTTGGCTACACCTTC.

J is TRBJ1-1 and V is TRBV2; D is unclear. The V end was cut by 11 bases, the J end by 4 bases, with 14 bases between. The CDR3 extends over 12 amino acids. CDR1 is SNHLY, CDR2 FYNNEI, per germline. The CDR3 region has the DNA TGTGCCCTAGGGAGACGCCTCACTGAAGCTTTCTTT. Translated, it gives CALGRRLTEAFF.

This clonotype was found a few times. V is TRBV20-1 and J is TRBJ1-4; D is undetermined. Germline assignment: CDR1 DFQATT and CDR2 SNEGSKA (reference sequence). The CDR3 loop spans 16 amino acids. Trimming took 0 bases from V and 0 from J, leaving 11 bases between them. The CDR3: CSARDPQQATNEKLFF. The CDR3 DNA reads as TGCAGTGCTAGAGATCCTCAACAAGCAACTAATGAAAAACTGTTTTTT.

This clonotype was found a few times. V is TRBV12-5 and J is TRBJ2-6; D is possibly TRBD1 (5 bases). Trimming cost V 4 bases and J 2 bases, with 6 bases left between them. CDR1 and CDR2 from the germline V gene are LGHNT and FRNRAP. This CDR3 comprises 14 residues. The CDR3 nucleotides read TGTGCTAGTGGTTGGGGCGCTGGGGCCAACGTCCTGACTTTC. It translates to CASGWGAGANVLTF.

V usage is TRBV7-8 and J usage is TRBJ2-1; 8 bases fit TRBD2. CDR3 size: 17 residues. V lost 5 bases and J lost 4; bases outside the gene matches: 13. Germline CDR1 is SGHVS and CDR2 is FQNEAQ. This chain's CDR3 is CASSLRTSREFYNEQFF. CDR3 in DNA: TGTGCCAGCAGCCTGCGGACTAGCCGAGAGTTTTACAATGAGCAGTTCTTC.

This clonotype was recorded at least ten times. This chain uses TRBV29-1 with TRBJ2-5; TRBD1 might be the D (6 bases). Germline assignment: CDR1 SQVTM and CDR2 ANQGSEA. V was cut by 1 base and J by 4 bases, with 13 bases left in between. This CDR3 region has 14 residues. Written as DNA, the CDR3 is TGCAGCGTTGAAGGCGACAGGATTGGAGAGACCCAGTACTTC. Encoded protein: CSVEGDRIGETQYF. Full variable domain (remainder filled in from reference TRBV29-1 and TRBJ2-5): SAVISQKPSRDICQRGTSLTIQCQVDSQVTMMFWYRQQPGQSLTLIATANQGSEATYESGFVIDKFPISRPNLTFSTLTVSNMSPEDSSIYLCSVEGDRIGETQYFGPGTRLLVL.

The V and J genes are TRBV20-1 and TRBJ2-7; 10 bases agree with TRBD2. The CDR3 consists of 15 residues. Germline trimming cut 0 bases from V and 1 base from J; bases unmatched to any gene: 3. Germline V CDR1 and CDR2: DFQATT, SNEGSKA (reference sequence). CDR3 in amino acids: CSAREPLAGSYEQYF. CDR3 nucleotides: TGCAGTGCTAGAGAACCACTAGCGGGATCCTACGAGCAGTACTTC.

The chain joins TRBV4-1 to TRBJ2-3, with TRBD1 matching over 10 bases. The CDR3 length is 17 residues. The germline gives CDR1 MGHRA, CDR2 YSYEKL. V lost 4 bases and J lost 0; bases outside the gene matches: 7. The CDR3 region has the DNA TGCGCCAGCAGCCCCCGGGACAGGGGAGAAAGCACAGATACGCAGTATTTT. It codes for CASSPRDRGESTDTQYF.

The rearrangement joins TRBV5-8 to TRBJ2-3, with a possible D match to TRBD2 (6 bases). The CDR3 loop spans 16 amino acids. The germline gives CDR1 SGHTS, CDR2 YDEGEE. The V end was cut by 2 bases, the J end by 1 base, with 14 bases between. CDR3 sequence: CASSFGPAGRTDTQYF. CDR3 bases: TGTGCCAGCAGCTTCGGCCCGGCGGGACGCACAGATACGCAGTATTTT.

This clonotype came up a few times. The chain carries TRBV3-1 and TRBJ2-4; 8 bases are shared with TRBD1. Germline V gene sequence: CDR1 LGHDT, CDR2 YNNKEL (reference sequence). The CDR3 extends over 16 amino acids. The trim removed 2 bases at V and 9 bases at J, leaving 12 bases unmatched. The CDR3 DNA is TGTGCCAGCAGCCAACGGGGACAGGCAAGGGGTACCATTCAGTACTTC. Translated: CASSQRGQARGTIQYF. Full variable domain (missing parts from reference TRBV3-1 and TRBJ2-4): DTAVSQTPKYLVTQMGNDKSIKCEQNLGHDTMYWYKQDSKKFLKIMFSYNNKELIINETVPNRFSPKSPDKAHLNLHINSLELGDSAVYFCASSQRGQARGTIQYFGAGTRLSVL.

The rearrangement joins TRBV14 to TRBJ2-4; perhaps TRBD2 as D (5 bases). This CDR3 contains 15 residues. Germline values: CDR1 SGHDN, CDR2 FVKESK. V was trimmed by 4 bases and J by 3 bases, leaving 13 bases between them. In nucleotides, the CDR3 is TGTGCCAGCAGCCCCCGAGGGTTTGTCAAAAACATTCAGTACTTC. Amino acid sequence: CASSPRGFVKNIQYF.

The rearrangement uses TRBV6-6 and TRBJ1-4, with D unclear. From germline, CDR1 is MNHNY and CDR2 SVGAGI (reference sequence). This CDR3 region has 12 residues. The V and J ends lost 5 bases and 8 bases respectively, with 9 bases between them. The CDR3 nucleotides are TGTGCCAGCAGTATGACCTGGGAAAAACTGTTTTTT. Translated, it gives CASSMTWEKLFF.